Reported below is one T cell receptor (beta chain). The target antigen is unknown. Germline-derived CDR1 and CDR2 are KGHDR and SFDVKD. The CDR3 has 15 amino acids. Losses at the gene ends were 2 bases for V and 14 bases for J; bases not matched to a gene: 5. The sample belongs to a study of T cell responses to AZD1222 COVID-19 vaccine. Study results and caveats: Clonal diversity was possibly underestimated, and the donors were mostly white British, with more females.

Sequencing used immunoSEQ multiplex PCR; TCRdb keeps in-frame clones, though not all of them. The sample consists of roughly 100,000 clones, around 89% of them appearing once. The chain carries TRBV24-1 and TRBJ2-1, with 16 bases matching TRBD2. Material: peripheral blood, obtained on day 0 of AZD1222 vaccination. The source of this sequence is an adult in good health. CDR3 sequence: CATSDYGTSGGGKFF. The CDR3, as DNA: TGTGCCACCAGTGATTACGGGACTAGCGGGGGGGGAAAGTTCTTC.